There are a few counts of the clone carrying this T cell receptor (beta chain). The antigen is not known. These data originate in a study of beta chain features in type 1 diabetes. Study findings and constraints: TCRB CDR3 length was moderately but significantly reduced in all four CD4+ subsets of Type 1 diabetes patients. A PCR bias possibly favoring shorter templates would apply equally to patients and controls.

All of the isolated RNA was reverse transcribed, so expressed TCRB transcripts were sequenced. Sequenced by immunoSEQ multiplex PCR; TCRdb stores in-frame clones only, minus some. The data show approximately 730,000 clones, over 10% seen once. Every participating donor gave one draw, a heparinised blood sample averaging approximately 110 mL. Sorted cells reached over 95% purity in every population. V shed 3 bases and J 5 bases; nucleotides not matched to a gene: 11. The germline CDR1 and CDR2 sequences are SGHRS and YFSETQ. The CDR3 contains 17 residues. This rearrangement joins TRBV5-1 to TRBJ2-3, with TRBD2 identical over 11 bases. This TCR derives from a man between 18 and 29 years old with type 1 diabetes. Source material: naive CD4+ T cells from blood. CDR3: CASSWTTSGAGGDTQYF. CDR3 in DNA: TGCGCCAGCAGCTGGACGACTAGCGGGGCAGGAGGAGATACGCAGTATTTT.